This T cell receptor (beta chain) was sequenced in a study of T-cell memory formation after mild COVID-19 (dated by TCRdb to 2020 to 2023). For context, the study as a whole: Most TCR sequence clusters were specific to one of the two donors. Longitudinal TCRalpha and TCRbeta repertoire sequencing tracked T-cell clones expanding and contracting after mild COVID-19 in two donors. The cohort comprised two young, previously healthy adult volunteers, one female and one male.

TCRdb shows the sequencer as Illumina NovaSeq 6000. TCRalpha and TCRbeta cDNA libraries were constructed by 5'RACE with constant-segment primers, with sample barcodes and unique molecular identifiers being introduced. RNA was extracted from every sample with Trizol reagent. Library amplification was performed in two PCR steps, and a second sample barcode and Illumina TruSeq adapters were introduced in the second step. The libraries were sequenced on an Illumina NovaSeq using 2 x 150 bp paired-end reads. The authors' pipeline ran thus. Demultiplexing of reads and collapsing into UMI-guided consensus sequences were performed with migec v1.2.7. Using mixcr v2.1.11, UMI consensuses were aligned to TRA and TRB V and J templates and then assembled into clonotypes. Expanded or contracted clonotypes were those called significant by both edgeR and NoisET, with noise models trained on biological replicates. For edgeR calls, a false discovery rate-adjusted p below 0.01 and a log2 fold-change threshold of 1 were applied. PCA with hierarchical clustering of max-normalized trajectories of the 1000 most abundant clonotypes was used as exploratory dynamics analysis. The CD4 or CD8 phenotype of responding clones was assigned using the separately sequenced CD4+ and CD8+ repertoires. TCRdb applied fastp at Q25 and MiXCR to the public reads, then kept only in-frame beta chains. Rows are combined by CDR3 protein, so each entry shows the most common genes and DNA. The V and J calls shown here were made by TCRdb, not taken from the authors' results. The sample table holds roughly 240,000 distinct CDR3 sequences, of which roughly 16% were seen once. The top ten clonotypes cover around a fifth of the sample.

PBMCs were isolated by Ficoll-Paque density gradient centrifugation. This clonotype has ten or more counts. Its antigen is currently not known. Base qualities were left out, and no much larger clone turns up one base away. On the study overall, not on this receptor specifically: Some responding clones were found in pre-infection memory, which suggests that pre-existing cross-reactive memory T cells took part in the SARS-CoV-2 response. SARS-CoV-2 specificity of the second-wave clones peaking on day 37 was not confirmed. Balanced CD4/CD8 phenotypes were observed for clones contracting from day 15 to 85, whereas a bias towards CD4+ was observed for a second wave of clones expanding from day 15 to 37. The study included only a couple of mild cases, and larger cohorts that include severe cases with pre-infection samples were judged to be necessary. Contracting CD4+ clones appeared mostly in the CM and EM memory subsets, whereas CD8+ clones were enriched in EMRA.

Trimming takes 0 bases off V and 6 bases off J; junction bases not matched to a gene: 9. According to the germline V gene, CDR1 reads SGHRS and CDR2 reads YFSETQ. Reading from cysteine to phenylalanine, the CDR3 counts 16 amino acids. This entry keeps only the CDR3 DNA: 48 bases, framed from base 1. Sequenced input: PBMCs or a T cell subset sorted from them (not recorded which). Here the chain combines TRBV5-1 and TRBJ1-1, with 9 central nucleotides matching TRBD1. This TCR was sampled from a man aged 18 to 35 who had mild COVID-19 (a few samples of this study predate the infection). The sample titles of this study are shuffled in the database, so cell type and time point are left out; the donor was told from shared clones. The nucleotide sequence is given as TGCGCCAGCAGCTTGGCGGACCCGGGACAGGGCGCTGAAGCTTTCTTT. Its translation is CASSLADPGQGAEAFF. The variable domain in full, with residues beyond the CDR3 obtained from the reference TRBV5-1 and TRBJ1-1 genes, is KAGVTQTPRYLIKTRGQQVTLSCSPISGHRSVSWYQQTPGQGLQFLFEYFSETQRNKGNFPGRFSGRQFSNSRSEMNVSTLELGDSALYLCASSLADPGQGAEAFFGQGTRLTVV.